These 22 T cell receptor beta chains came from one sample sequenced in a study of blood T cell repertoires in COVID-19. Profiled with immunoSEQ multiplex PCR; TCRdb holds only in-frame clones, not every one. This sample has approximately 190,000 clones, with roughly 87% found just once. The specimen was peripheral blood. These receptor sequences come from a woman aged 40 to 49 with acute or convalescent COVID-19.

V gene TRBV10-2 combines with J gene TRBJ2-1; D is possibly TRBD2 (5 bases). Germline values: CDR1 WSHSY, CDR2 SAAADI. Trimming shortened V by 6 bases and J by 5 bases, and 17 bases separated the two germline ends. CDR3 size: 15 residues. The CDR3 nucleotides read TGCGCCAGCAGGAATTCCGGGCGGGCCCACAATGAGCAGTTCTTC. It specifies CASRNSGRAHNEQFF.

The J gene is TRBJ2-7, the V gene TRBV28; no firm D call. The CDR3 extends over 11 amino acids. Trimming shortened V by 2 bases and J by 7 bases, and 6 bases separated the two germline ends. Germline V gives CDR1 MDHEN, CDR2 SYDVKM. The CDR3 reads CASSLLREQYF. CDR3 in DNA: TGTGCCAGCAGTTTACTCAGGGAGCAGTACTTC.

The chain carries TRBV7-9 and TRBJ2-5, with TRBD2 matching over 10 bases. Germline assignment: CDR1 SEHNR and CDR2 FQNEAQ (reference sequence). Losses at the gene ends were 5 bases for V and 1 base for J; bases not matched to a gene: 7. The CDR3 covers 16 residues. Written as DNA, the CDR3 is TGTGCCAGCAGCCCGCGACTAGCGGGCGTCCAAGAGACCCAGTACTTC. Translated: CASSPRLAGVQETQYF.

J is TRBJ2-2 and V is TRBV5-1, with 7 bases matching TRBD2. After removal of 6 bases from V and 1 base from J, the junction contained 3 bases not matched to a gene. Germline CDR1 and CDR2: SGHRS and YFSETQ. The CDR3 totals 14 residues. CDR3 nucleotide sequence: TGCGCCAGCAAAGAGCGGGGGAACACCGGGGAGCTGTTTTTT. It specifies CASKERGNTGELFF.

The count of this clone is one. For the CDR3, the DNA is TGTGCCAGCAGCTTTCGGGGGACCCGTAGCGGGATGGGGAATGAGCAGTTCTTC. Translation gives CASSFRGTRSGMGNEQFF. The chain carries TRBV7-2 and TRBJ2-1, with 8 bases matching TRBD2. The CDR3 extends over 18 amino acids. Germline assignment: CDR1 SGHTA and CDR2 FQGNSA. J gave up 7 bases and V 3 bases, and 17 bases lay outside the gene matches.

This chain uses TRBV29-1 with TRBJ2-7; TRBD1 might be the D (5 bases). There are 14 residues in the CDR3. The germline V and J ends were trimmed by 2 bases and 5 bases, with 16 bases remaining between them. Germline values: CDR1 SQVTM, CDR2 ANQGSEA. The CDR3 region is CSVEKPNRYNEQYF. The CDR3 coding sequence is TGCAGCGTTGAAAAACCTAACAGGTACAACGAGCAGTACTTC.

The CDR3 protein is CASSQDFRSTEAFF. CDR3 in DNA: TGCGCCAGCAGCCAAGATTTTCGCAGCACTGAAGCTTTCTTT. The chain recombines TRBV4-1 with TRBJ1-1; D gene unclear. This CDR3 has 14 residues. V lost 0 bases and J 4 bases, leaving 9 bases between the germline ends. Germline V gene sequence: CDR1 MGHRA, CDR2 YSYEKL.

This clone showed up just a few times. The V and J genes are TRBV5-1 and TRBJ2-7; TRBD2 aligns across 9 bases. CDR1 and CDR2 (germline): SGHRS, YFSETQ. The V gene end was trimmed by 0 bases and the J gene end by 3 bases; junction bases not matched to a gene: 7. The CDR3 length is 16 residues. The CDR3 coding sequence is TGCGCCAGCAGCTTGGAGAGGACTAGCGACAGCTACGAGCAGTACTTC. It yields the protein CASSLERTSDSYEQYF.

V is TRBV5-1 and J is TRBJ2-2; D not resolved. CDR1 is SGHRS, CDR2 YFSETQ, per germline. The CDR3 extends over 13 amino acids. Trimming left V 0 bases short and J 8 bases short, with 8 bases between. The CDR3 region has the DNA TGCGCCAGCAGCTTGGCCGAACAGGGGGAGCTGTTTTTT. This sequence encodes CASSLAEQGELFF.

Written as DNA, the CDR3 is TGTGCCAGCAGCCTCCTCCTAGCGGTTTCTGGCGGGGAGCTGTTTTTT. It codes for CASSLLLAVSGGELFF. The chain is built from TRBV4-2 and TRBJ2-2, with 7 bases aligning to TRBD2. Germline lookup yields CDR1 LGHNA and CDR2 YNFKEQ. This CDR3 has 16 amino acids. V was pared by 4 bases and J by 7 bases, with 12 bases of the junction left unmatched.

The CDR3 DNA follows: TGTGCCAGCAGCCAAGGGGAGCGGGGGGGCGTCTCGGGAGAGACCCAGTACTTC. This encodes CASSQGERGGVSGETQYF. V is TRBV3-1 (or the pseudogene TRBV3-2) and J is TRBJ2-5, with 10 bases identical to TRBD2. The CDR3 is 18 amino acids. V trimming: 1 base; J trimming: 4 bases; junction bases outside the gene matches: 12. Germline-derived CDR1 and CDR2 are LGHDT and YNNKEL (reference sequence).

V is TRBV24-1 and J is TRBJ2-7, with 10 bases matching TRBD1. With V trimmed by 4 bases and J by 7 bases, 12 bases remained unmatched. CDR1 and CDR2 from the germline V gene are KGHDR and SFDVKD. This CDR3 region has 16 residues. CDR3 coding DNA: TGTGCCACCAGTGACCCGACGGGGACAGGGGAGGATGAGCAGTACTTC. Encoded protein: CATSDPTGTGEDEQYF.

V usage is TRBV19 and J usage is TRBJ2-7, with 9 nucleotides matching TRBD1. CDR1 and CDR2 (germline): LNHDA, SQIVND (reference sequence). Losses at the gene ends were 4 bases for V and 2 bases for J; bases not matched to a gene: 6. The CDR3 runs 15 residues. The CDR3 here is CASSTGTGMPYEQYF. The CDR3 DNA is TGTGCCAGTAGTACGGGGACAGGGATGCCCTACGAGCAGTACTTC.

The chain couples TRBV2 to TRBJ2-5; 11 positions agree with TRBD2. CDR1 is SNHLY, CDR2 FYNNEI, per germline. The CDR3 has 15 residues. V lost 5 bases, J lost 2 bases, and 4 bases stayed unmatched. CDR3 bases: TGTGCCAGCAGTTATACTAGCGGGGGACAAGAGACCCAGTACTTC. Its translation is CASSYTSGGQETQYF. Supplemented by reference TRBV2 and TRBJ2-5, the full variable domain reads EPEVTQTPSHQVTQMGQEVILRCVPISNHLYFYWYRQILGQKVEFLVSFYNNEISEKSEIFDDQFSVERPDGSNFTLKIRSTKLEDSAMYFCASSYTSGGQETQYFGPGTRLLVL.

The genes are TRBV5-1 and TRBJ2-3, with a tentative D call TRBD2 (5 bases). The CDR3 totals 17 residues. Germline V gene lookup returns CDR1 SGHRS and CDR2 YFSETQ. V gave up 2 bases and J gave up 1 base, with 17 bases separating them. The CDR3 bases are TGCGCCAGCAGCTTTAGTCGACGAGGACTCGGCACAGATACGCAGTATTTT. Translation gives CASSFSRRGLGTDTQYF.

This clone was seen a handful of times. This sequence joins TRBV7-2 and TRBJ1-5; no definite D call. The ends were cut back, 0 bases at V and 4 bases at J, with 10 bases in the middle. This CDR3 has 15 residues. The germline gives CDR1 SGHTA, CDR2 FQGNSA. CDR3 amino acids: CASSLASDKNQPQHF. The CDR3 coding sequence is TGTGCCAGCAGCTTAGCCTCCGACAAAAATCAGCCCCAGCATTTT.

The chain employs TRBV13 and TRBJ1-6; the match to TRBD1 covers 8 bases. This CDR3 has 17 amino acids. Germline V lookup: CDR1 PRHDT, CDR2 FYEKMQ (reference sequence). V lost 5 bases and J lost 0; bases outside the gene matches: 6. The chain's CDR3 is CASSPRTGSSYNSPLHF. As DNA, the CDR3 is TGTGCCAGCAGCCCAAGGACAGGGAGCTCCTATAATTCACCCCTCCACTTT.

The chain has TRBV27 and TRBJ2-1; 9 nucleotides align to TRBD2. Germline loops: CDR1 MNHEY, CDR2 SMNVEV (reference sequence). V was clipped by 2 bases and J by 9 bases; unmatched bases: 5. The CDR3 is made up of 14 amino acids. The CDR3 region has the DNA TGTGCCAGCAGTTTACTGACTAGCGGAGGTGAGCAGTTCTTC. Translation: CASSLLTSGGEQFF.

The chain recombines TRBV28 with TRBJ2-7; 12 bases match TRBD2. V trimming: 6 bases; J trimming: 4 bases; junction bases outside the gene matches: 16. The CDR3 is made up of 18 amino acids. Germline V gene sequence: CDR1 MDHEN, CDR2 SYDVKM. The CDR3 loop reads CASSPYAGKGTSGYEQYF. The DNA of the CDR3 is TGTGCCAGCAGCCCATACGCAGGGAAGGGGACTAGCGGGTACGAGCAGTACTTC.

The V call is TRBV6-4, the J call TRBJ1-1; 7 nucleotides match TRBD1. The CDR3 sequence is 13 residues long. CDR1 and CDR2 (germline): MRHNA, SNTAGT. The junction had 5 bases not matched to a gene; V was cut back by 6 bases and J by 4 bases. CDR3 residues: CASRKQGTTEAFF. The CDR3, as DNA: TGTGCCAGCAGGAAACAGGGGACCACTGAAGCTTTCTTT.

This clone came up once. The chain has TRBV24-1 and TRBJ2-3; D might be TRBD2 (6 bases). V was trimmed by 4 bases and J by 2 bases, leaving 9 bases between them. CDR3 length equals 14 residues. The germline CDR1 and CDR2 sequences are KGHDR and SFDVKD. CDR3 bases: TGTGCCACCAGTGAACGGGAGTACACAGATACGCAGTATTTT. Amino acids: CATSEREYTDTQYF.

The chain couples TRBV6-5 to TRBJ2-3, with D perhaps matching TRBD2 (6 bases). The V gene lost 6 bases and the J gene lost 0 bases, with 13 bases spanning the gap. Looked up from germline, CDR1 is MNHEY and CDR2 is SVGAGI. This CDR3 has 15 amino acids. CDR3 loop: CASRLLAESTDTQYF. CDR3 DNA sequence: TGTGCCAGCAGGTTGTTAGCGGAAAGCACAGATACGCAGTATTTT.